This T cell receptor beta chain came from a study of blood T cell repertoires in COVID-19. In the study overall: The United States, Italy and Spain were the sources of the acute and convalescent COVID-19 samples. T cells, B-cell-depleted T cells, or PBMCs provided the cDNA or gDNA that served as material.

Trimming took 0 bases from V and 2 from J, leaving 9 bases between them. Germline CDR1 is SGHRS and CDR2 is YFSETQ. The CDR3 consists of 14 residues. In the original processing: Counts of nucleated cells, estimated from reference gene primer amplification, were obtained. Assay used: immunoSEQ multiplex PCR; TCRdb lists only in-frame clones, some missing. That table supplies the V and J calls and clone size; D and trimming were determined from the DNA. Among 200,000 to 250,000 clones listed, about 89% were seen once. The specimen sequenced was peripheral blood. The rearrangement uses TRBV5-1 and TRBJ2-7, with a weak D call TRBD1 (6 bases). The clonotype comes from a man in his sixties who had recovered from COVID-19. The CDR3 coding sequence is TGCGCCAGCAGCTTGGGTACAGGGACCTACGAGCAGTACTTC. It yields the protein CASSLGTGTYEQYF.